Below are 26 T cell receptor beta chains sequenced from a single sample in a study of T cell repertoires in cytomegalovirus infection (dated 2019 in TCRdb). The data were produced on an Illumina HiSeq 1500. TCRdb applied fastp at Q25 and MiXCR to the public reads, then kept only in-frame beta chains. Entries that share a CDR3 protein sequence are merged under the most common genes and DNA. The sample contains hundreds of thousands of distinct CDR3 sequences, 17% of them found a single time. Approximately 12% of the sample is taken by the ten largest. Sequencing was done on a sample of PBMCs. The receptors stem from a human donor in good health (CMV status not recorded). Some clones in this sample may be carry-over from other donors' samples.

The chain carries TRBV9 and TRBJ2-7; a weak D match, TRBD2 (5 bases). There are 16 residues in the CDR3. V dropped 0 bases and J dropped 0 bases, with 13 bases sitting between them. Germline CDR1 reads SGDLS; CDR2 reads YYNGEE. The CDR3 DNA follows: TGTGCCAGCAGCGTAGATGGCGGGCCTAACTCCTACGAGCAGTACTTC. Residues: CASSVDGGPNSYEQYF.

The rearrangement uses TRBV5-1 and TRBJ1-6; 7 bases fit TRBD1. V lost 4 bases to trimming and J lost 6 bases; unmatched junction nucleotides: 13. From germline, CDR1 is SGHRS and CDR2 YFSETQ. This CDR3 comprises 17 residues. The DNA of the CDR3 is TGCGCCAGCAGCCTAAAGACTGGGACAGTTGCTAATTCACCCCTCCACTTT. Translated, it gives CASSLKTGTVANSPLHF.

The chain is built from TRBV20-1 and TRBJ2-1; 8 bases align to TRBD2. The CDR3 consists of 17 residues. Germline V gene data show CDR1 as DFQATT and CDR2 as SNEGSKA (reference sequence). V trimming: 0 bases; J trimming: 0 bases; junction bases outside the gene matches: 7. CDR3 in amino acids: CSARDRLSGSSYNEQFF. The CDR3 nucleotides are TGCAGTGCTAGAGATCGATTAAGCGGGAGCTCCTACAATGAGCAGTTCTTC.

This chain uses TRBV20-1 with TRBJ1-1; D is unclear. V was pared by 0 bases and J by 6 bases, with 5 bases between. Germline V gene sequence: CDR1 DFQATT, CDR2 SNEGSKA (reference sequence). CDR3 size: 11 residues. CDR3 region: CSARDFPEAFF. In nucleotides, the CDR3 is TGCAGTGCTAGAGACTTCCCTGAAGCTTTCTTT.

This clonotype was seen at least ten times. The chain recombines TRBV7-2 with TRBJ1-3; D is unclear. The CDR3 runs 12 residues. V lost 6 bases to trimming and J lost 4 bases, with 7 bases between them. CDR1 SGHTA and CDR2 FQGNSA come from the germline V gene. CDR3 DNA: TGTGCCAGCAGTGAAAACGGAAACACCATATATTTT. Amino acid sequence: CASSENGNTIYF.

This clonotype was detected only a few times. The chain is built from TRBV20-1 and TRBJ2-3; TRBD2 matches 11 bases. V was pared by 5 bases and J by 2 bases, with 3 bases of the junction left unmatched. The CDR3 contains 14 residues. Germline V gene data show CDR1 as DFQATT and CDR2 as SNEGSKA (reference sequence). The CDR3 DNA sequence: TGCAGTGCTGTAGCGGGGGGGTACACAGATACGCAGTATTTT. Protein: CSAVAGGYTDTQYF.

This rearrangement joins TRBV6-5 to TRBJ1-5; D uncertain. CDR1 is MNHEY, CDR2 SVGAGI, per germline. Trimming pared 6 bases from V and 9 bases from J, leaving 15 bases between. The CDR3 is 13 residues long. The CDR3 DNA follows: TGTGCCAGCAGCCCCTTCCCTACGGGGCCCCAGCATTTT. Protein: CASSPFPTGPQHF.

This clonotype appeared many times. V is TRBV4-3 and J is TRBJ2-3; D is perhaps TRBD1 (7 bases). Germline V gives CDR1 LGHNA, CDR2 YSLEER. The CDR3 contains 15 residues. V lost 2 bases to trimming and J lost 5 bases, with 14 bases between them. CDR3 sequence (DNA): TGCGCCAGCAGCCAAATAGGACAGGAGGGAGATACGCAGTATTTT. Amino acid sequence: CASSQIGQEGDTQYF.

This clonotype was seen repeatedly, ten times or more. The CDR3 DNA reads TGTGCCAGCAGCCCCCCCGGACTAGCGGGGGTAGGTCTCGGTCAAGAGACCCAGTACTTC. Translation gives CASSPPGLAGVGLGQETQYF. This chain connects TRBV7-2 to TRBJ2-5; 13 bases align to TRBD2. This CDR3 is 20 amino acids long. CDR1 and CDR2 (germline): SGHTA, FQGNSA. The V segment lost 5 bases and the J segment 2 bases; nucleotides outside the gene matches: 17.

This clonotype was counted a few times. With a much larger clone just one base away, this may be a read error. The chain has TRBV12-3 or TRBV12-4 and TRBJ2-2; TRBD1 is a possible D gene (6 bases). The CDR3 is 13 residues long. The CDR3: CASRLGGTGELFF. The CDR3 nucleotides read TGTGCCAGCAGATTAGGGGGCACCGGGGAGCTGTTTTTT.

There are many counts of this clonotype. The chain recombines TRBV7-9 with TRBJ2-3, with a weak D call TRBD2 (5 bases). Deletions cut 5 bases from V and 3 bases from J, with 12 bases between. CDR3 size: 14 residues. CDR1 and CDR2 (germline): SEHNR, FQNEAQ (reference sequence). The CDR3 bases are TGTGCCAGCAGCCCGGAGGTCTGGACAGATACGCAGTATTTT. This codes for CASSPEVWTDTQYF.

The J gene is TRBJ2-3, the V gene TRBV20-1; 9 bases line up with TRBD2. J gave up 7 bases and V 1 base, and 12 bases lay outside the gene matches. Germline V lookup: CDR1 DFQATT, CDR2 SNEGSKA (reference sequence). This CDR3 is 16 amino acids long. The CDR3 is CSARGEAGGPPHTQYF. The CDR3 DNA sequence: TGCAGTGCTAGAGGCGAAGCGGGGGGACCGCCTCATACGCAGTATTTT.

This chain links TRBV7-6 with TRBJ1-1; D remains unclear. V was shortened by 1 base and J by 0 bases, with 12 bases between the two germline ends. This CDR3 contains 16 residues. Germline values: CDR1 SGHVS, CDR2 FNYEAQ. CDR3 DNA sequence: TGTGCCAGCAGCTTAGGTCAAGGGATTCTGAACACTGAAGCTTTCTTT. Translated, it gives CASSLGQGILNTEAFF. Based on the CDR3 plus reference TRBV7-6 and TRBJ1-1, the full variable domain is GAGVSQSPRYKVTKRGQDVALRCDPISGHVSLYWYRQALGQGPEFLTYFNYEAQQDKSGLPNDRFSAERPEGSISTLTIQRTEQRDSAMYRCASSLGQGILNTEAFFGQGTRLTVV.

The rearrangement links TRBV2 to TRBJ2-5, with D unclear. Per germline, CDR1 SNHLY and CDR2 FYNNEI. This CDR3 spans 12 amino acids. The ends were cut back, 7 bases at V and 2 bases at J, with 8 bases in the middle. The DNA for the CDR3 is TGTGCCAGCAAGGTGGAACAAGAGACCCAGTACTTC. Residues: CASKVEQETQYF.

The V gene is TRBV4-2, the J gene TRBJ1-3; D remains ambiguous. Trimming pared 1 base from V and 1 base from J, leaving 11 bases between. This CDR3 contains 16 residues. The germline gives CDR1 LGHNA, CDR2 YNFKEQ. CDR3 sequence (DNA): TGTGCCAGCAGCCAAGCGAACCAGGAGTCTGGAAACACCATATATTTT. Translated: CASSQANQESGNTIYF.

This chain joins TRBV28 and TRBJ2-1; D remains unclear. The V and J ends lost 5 bases and 4 bases respectively, with 18 bases between them. The V gene's germline CDR1 is MDHEN and CDR2 SYDVKM. This CDR3 comprises 16 residues. Here the CDR3 DNA reads TGTGCCAGCAGTCCCATGGTCGTAACCCCTTACAATGAGCAGTTCTTC. It is translated as CASSPMVVTPYNEQFF.

This clonotype has ten or more counts. The J gene is TRBJ1-1, the V gene TRBV4-3; D is unresolved. CDR3 length: 15 amino acids. Trimming took off 6 bases at V and 1 base at J, with 15 bases between the two ends. The germline CDR1 and CDR2 sequences are LGHNA and YSLEER. The CDR3 is CASRGAHVANTEAFF. In DNA form, the CDR3 reads TGCGCCAGCAGGGGAGCACATGTGGCGAACACTGAAGCTTTCTTT.

This chain connects TRBV7-2 to TRBJ2-3, with TRBD2 identical over 8 bases. Germline CDR1 SGHTA, CDR2 FQGNSA. The ends lost 3 bases at V and 2 bases at J; junction bases unmatched: 13. The CDR3 is 18 amino acids. CDR3 sequence reads: CASSFPLAGANPTDTQYF. CDR3 bases: TGTGCCAGCAGCTTTCCTCTAGCGGGCGCAAACCCCACAGATACGCAGTATTTT.

The chain is built from TRBV7-2 and TRBJ1-2; possibly TRBD1 for D (6 bases). The ends were cut back, 4 bases at V and 0 bases at J, with 15 bases in the middle. The CDR3 has 16 amino acids. Per germline, CDR1 SGHTA and CDR2 FQGNSA. This CDR3 reads CASSSQTGYPNYGYTF. CDR3 nucleotide sequence: TGTGCCAGCAGCTCTCAGACAGGCTATCCTAACTATGGCTACACCTTC.

This clonotype showed up just a few times. V and J are TRBV12-3 or TRBV12-4 and TRBJ1-5, with D perhaps TRBD1 (5 bases). The CDR3 loop spans 13 amino acids. V was pared by 6 bases and J by 8 bases, with 14 bases between. CDR3 region: CASRPGRVEPQHF. The CDR3 coding sequence is TGTGCCAGCAGACCGGGCAGGGTGGAGCCCCAGCATTTT.

Only a few counts were recorded for this clonotype. The chain couples TRBV24-1 to TRBJ1-5; D is possibly TRBD1 (6 bases). CDR3 length equals 15 residues. Trimming stripped 5 bases from V and 2 bases from J, with 12 bases between. The V gene's germline CDR1 is KGHDR and CDR2 SFDVKD. CDR3 nucleotide sequence: TGTGCCACCAGTGGCCGAGGGGGTGGCAATCAGCCCCAGCATTTT. Its protein product is CATSGRGGGNQPQHF.

CDR3 residues: CASSVDGRTSPPQHF. The CDR3 region has the DNA TGTGCCAGCAGCGTAGATGGGCGCACGAGTCCGCCCCAGCATTTT. This chain joins TRBV9 and TRBJ1-5; D is unresolved. V lost 0 bases and J lost 9, with 16 bases in between. Germline CDR1 is SGDLS and CDR2 is YYNGEE. The CDR3 sequence is 15 residues long.

The genes are TRBV3-1 and TRBJ2-3; D gene unclear. There are 13 residues in the CDR3. Germline CDR1 and CDR2: LGHDT and YNNKEL (reference sequence). V lost 1 base to trimming and J lost 2 bases, with 4 bases between them. The CDR3, as DNA: TGTGCCAGCAGCCAAGCTCCCACAGATACGCAGTATTTT. Translating gives CASSQAPTDTQYF.

The gene calls are TRBV5-8 and TRBJ2-5, with D maybe TRBD2 (5 bases). This CDR3 spans 15 amino acids. V shed 3 bases and J shed 1 base, with 13 bases lying between them. The germline CDR1 and CDR2 sequences are SGHTS and YDEGEE. The DNA of the CDR3 is TGTGCCAGCAGCTCCCTGGACTGGGGCCAAGAGACCCAGTACTTC. Encoded protein: CASSSLDWGQETQYF.

As concerns this clonotype: A read error may be the cause here, since a much bigger clone is one base away. The V gene is TRBV7-2, the J gene TRBJ1-6; D not resolved. Trimming removed 2 bases at V and 6 bases at J, with 8 bases between. The CDR3 loop spans 14 amino acids. Germline V lookup: CDR1 SGHTA, CDR2 FQGNSA. This CDR3 is CASSLSVLNSPLHF. The CDR3 bases are TGTGCCAGCAGCTTATCAGTACTTAATTCACCCCTCCACTTT.

This clonotype was observed a few times. This chain uses TRBV12-3 or TRBV12-4 with TRBJ1-2; D might be TRBD1 (6 bases). The CDR3 sequence is 16 residues long. V lost 5 bases and J lost 4, with 20 bases in between. The CDR3: CASSTPVGGPFYGYTF. The CDR3 nucleotides read TGTGCCAGCAGTACCCCCGTTGGGGGCCCCTTCTATGGCTACACCTTC.